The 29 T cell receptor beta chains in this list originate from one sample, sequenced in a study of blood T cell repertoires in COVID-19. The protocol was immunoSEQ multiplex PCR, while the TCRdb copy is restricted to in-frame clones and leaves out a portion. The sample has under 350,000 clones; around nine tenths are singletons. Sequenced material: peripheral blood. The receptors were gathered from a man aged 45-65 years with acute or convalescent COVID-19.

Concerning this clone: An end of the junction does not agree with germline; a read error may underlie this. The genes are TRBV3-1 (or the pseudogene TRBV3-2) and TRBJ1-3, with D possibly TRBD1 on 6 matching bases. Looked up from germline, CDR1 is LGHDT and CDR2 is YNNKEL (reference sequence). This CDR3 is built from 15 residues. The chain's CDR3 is CASSQADTGSKGSDF. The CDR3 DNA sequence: TGTGCCAGCAGCCAAGCGGACACAGGGTCAAAGGGGTCGGATTTT.

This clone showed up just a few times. The CDR3: CASSQDVRTEQFF. The CDR3 DNA is TGTGCCAGCAGCCAAGATGTCCGGACAGAGCAGTTCTTC. The chain uses TRBV14 and TRBJ2-1, with D possibly matching TRBD1 (5 bases). The germline CDR1 and CDR2 sequences are SGHDN and FVKESK. The CDR3 runs to 13 residues. V lost 0 bases and J 10 bases, leaving 10 bases between the germline ends.

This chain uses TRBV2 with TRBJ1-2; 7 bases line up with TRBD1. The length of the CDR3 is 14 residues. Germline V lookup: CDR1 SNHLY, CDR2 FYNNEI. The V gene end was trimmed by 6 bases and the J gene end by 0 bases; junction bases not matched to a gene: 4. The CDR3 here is CASSTGTANYGYTF. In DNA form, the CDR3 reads TGTGCCAGCAGCACCGGGACAGCTAACTATGGCTACACCTTC.

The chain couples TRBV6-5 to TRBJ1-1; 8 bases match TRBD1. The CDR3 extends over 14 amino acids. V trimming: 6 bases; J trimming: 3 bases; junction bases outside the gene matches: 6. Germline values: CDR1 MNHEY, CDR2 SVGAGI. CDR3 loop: CASSHPTGDTEAFF. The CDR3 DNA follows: TGTGCCAGCAGCCACCCGACAGGGGACACTGAAGCTTTCTTT.

CDR3 sequence: CASSNPTGSEQYF. The CDR3 DNA reads TGTGCCAGCAGTAACCCGACAGGGAGTGAGCAGTACTTC. The V gene is TRBV6-5, the J gene TRBJ2-7, with TRBD1 matching over 7 bases. Germline V gives CDR1 MNHEY, CDR2 SVGAGI. V was pared by 5 bases and J by 7 bases, with 8 bases of the junction left unmatched. This CDR3 contains 13 residues.

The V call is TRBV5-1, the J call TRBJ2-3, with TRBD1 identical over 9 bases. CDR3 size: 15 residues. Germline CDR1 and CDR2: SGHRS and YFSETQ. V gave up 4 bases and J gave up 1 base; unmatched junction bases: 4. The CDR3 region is CASSPGQGRTDTQYF. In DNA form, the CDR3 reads TGCGCCAGCAGCCCCGGACAGGGGCGCACAGATACGCAGTATTTT. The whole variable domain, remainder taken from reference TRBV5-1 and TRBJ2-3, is KAGVTQTPRYLIKTRGQQVTLSCSPISGHRSVSWYQQTPGQGLQFLFEYFSETQRNKGNFPGRFSGRQFSNSRSEMNVSTLELGDSALYLCASSPGQGRTDTQYFGPGTRLTVL.

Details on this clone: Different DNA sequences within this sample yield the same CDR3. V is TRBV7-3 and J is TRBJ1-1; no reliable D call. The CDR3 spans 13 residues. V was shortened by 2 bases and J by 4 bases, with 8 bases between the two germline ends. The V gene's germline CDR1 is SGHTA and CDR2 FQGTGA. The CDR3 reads CASSLQGGTEAFF. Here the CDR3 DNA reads TGTGCCAGCAGCTTACAAGGAGGCACTGAAGCTTTCTTT.

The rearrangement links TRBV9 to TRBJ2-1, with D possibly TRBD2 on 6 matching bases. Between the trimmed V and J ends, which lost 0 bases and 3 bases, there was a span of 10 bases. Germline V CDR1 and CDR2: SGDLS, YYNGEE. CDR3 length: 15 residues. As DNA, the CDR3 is TGTGCCAGCAGCGTAGAGTGGGGGGACTACAATGAGCAGTTCTTC. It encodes CASSVEWGDYNEQFF.

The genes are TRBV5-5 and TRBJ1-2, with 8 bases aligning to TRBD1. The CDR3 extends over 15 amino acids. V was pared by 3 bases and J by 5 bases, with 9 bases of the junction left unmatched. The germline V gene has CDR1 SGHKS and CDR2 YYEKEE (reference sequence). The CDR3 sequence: CASSSLLGQEYGYTF. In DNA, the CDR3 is TGTGCCAGCAGCTCCCTCCTGGGACAGGAGTATGGCTACACCTTC.

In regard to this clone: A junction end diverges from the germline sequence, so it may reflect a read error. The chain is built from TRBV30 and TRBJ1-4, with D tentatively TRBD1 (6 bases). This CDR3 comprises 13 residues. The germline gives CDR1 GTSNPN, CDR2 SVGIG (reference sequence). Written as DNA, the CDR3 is TGTGCCTGGGGGGGGGTACAGGGAGTCAGATTTGTTTTT. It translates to CAWGGVQGVRFVF.

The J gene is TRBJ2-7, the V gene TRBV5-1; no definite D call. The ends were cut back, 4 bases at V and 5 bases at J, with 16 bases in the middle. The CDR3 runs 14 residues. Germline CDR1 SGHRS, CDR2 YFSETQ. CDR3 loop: CASSPGGTVNEQYF. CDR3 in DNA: TGCGCCAGCAGCCCTGGTGGCACAGTCAACGAGCAGTACTTC.

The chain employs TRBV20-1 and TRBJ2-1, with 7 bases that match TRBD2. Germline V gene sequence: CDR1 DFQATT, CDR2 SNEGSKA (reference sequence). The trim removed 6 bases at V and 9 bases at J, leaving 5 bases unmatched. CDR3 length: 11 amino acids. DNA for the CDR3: TGCAGTGCAAAAAGGGAGGGTGAGCAGTTCTTC. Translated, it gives CSAKREGEQFF.

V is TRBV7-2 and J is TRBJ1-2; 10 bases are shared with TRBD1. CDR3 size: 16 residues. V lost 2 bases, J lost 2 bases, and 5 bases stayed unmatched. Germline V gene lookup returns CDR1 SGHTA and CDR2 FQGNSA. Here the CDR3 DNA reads TGTGCCAGCAGCTTAAGGACAGGGGGGTTAAACTATGGCTACACCTTC. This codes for CASSLRTGGLNYGYTF.

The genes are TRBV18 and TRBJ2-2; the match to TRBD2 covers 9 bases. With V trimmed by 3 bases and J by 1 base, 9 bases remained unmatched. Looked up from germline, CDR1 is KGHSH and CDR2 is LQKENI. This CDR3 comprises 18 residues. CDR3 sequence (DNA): TGTGCCAGCTCACCCAAATTACTAGCGGGCTTGAACACCGGGGAGCTGTTTTTT. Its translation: CASSPKLLAGLNTGELFF.

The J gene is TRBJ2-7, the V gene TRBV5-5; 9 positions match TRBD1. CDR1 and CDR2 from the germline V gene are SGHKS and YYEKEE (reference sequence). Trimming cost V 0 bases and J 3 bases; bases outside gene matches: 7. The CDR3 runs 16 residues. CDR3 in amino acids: CASSLDIGTGIYEQYF. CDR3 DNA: TGTGCCAGCAGCTTGGATATTGGGACAGGGATCTACGAGCAGTACTTC.

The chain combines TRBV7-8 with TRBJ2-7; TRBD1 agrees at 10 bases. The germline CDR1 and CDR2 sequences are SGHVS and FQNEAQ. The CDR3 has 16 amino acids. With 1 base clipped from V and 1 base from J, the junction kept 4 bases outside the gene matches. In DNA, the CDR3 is TGTGCCAGCAGCTTAGGGACAGGGGGTTTTTCCTACGAGCAGTACTTC. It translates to CASSLGTGGFSYEQYF.

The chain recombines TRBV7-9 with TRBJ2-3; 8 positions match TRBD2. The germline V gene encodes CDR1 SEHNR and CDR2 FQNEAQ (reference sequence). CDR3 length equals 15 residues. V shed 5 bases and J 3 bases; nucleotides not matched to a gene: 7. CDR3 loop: CASSIGAGGTDTQYF. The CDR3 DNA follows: TGTGCCAGCAGCATAGGGGCGGGGGGAACAGATACGCAGTATTTT.

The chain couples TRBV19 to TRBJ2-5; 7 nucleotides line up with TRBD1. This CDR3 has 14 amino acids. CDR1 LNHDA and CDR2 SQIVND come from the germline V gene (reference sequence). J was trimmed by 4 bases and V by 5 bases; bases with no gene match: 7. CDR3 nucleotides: TGTGCCAGTAGTTTTCTAGGGGACAGAGAGACCCAGTACTTC. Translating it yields CASSFLGDRETQYF.

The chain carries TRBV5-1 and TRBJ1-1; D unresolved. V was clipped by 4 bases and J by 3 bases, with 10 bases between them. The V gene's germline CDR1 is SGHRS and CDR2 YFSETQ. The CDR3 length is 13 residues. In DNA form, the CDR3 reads TGCGCCAGCAGCGCAGGTTGGGACACTGAAGCTTTCTTT. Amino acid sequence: CASSAGWDTEAFF.

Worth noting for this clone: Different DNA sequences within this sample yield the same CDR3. The CDR3 spells CASSQAGVGEKLFF. The DNA of the CDR3 is TGCGCCAGCAGCCAGGCCGGGGTAGGTGAAAAACTGTTTTTT. The rearrangement links TRBV4-1 to TRBJ1-4; no clear D gene. Germline-derived CDR1 and CDR2 are MGHRA and YSYEKL. The CDR3 runs to 14 residues. Deletions cut 3 bases from V and 7 bases from J, with 12 bases between.

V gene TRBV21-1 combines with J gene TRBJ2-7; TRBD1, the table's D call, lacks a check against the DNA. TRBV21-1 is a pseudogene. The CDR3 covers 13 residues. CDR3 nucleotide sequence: TGTGCCAGCAGCACCGGGTCCAGGGACGAGCAGTACTTC. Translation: CASSTGSRDEQYF.

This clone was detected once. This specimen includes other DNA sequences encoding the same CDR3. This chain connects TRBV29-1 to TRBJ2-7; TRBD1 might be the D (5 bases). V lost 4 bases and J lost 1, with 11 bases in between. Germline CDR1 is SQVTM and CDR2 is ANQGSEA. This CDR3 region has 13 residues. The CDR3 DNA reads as TGCAGCGTTGTTACAGGCGGTTCCTACGAGCAGTACTTC. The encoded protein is CSVVTGGSYEQYF.

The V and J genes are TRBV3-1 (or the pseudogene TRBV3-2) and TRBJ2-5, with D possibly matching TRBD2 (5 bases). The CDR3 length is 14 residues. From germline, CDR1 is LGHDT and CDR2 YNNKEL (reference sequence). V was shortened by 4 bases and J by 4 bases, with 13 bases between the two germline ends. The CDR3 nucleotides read TGTGCCAGCAGCCCTGGACTGGCGGGAGAGACCCAGTACTTC. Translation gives CASSPGLAGETQYF.

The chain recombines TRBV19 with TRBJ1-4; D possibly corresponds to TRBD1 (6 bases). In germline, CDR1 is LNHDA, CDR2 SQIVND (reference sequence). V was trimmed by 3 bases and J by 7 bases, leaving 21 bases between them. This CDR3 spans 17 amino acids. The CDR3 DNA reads TGTGCCAGTAGTATCGGGACAAGGGGATCCTACGGTGAAAAACTGTTTTTT. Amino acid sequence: CASSIGTRGSYGEKLFF.

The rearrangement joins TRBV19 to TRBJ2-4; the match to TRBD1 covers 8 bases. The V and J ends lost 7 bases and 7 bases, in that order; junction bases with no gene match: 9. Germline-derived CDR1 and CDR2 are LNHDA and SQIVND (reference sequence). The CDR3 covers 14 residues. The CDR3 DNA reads TGTGCCAGTACGGACAGGGCGACTGGGAACATTCAGTACTTC. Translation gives CASTDRATGNIQYF.

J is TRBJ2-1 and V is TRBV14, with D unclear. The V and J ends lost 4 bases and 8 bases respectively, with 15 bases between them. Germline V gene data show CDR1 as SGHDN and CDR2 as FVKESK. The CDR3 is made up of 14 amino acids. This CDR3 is CASSPQVGFHEQFF. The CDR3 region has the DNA TGTGCCAGCAGCCCCCAGGTTGGCTTCCATGAGCAGTTCTTC.

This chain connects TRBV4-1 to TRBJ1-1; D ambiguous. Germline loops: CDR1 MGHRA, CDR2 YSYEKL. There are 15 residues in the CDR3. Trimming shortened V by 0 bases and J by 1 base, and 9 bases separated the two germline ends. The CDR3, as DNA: TGCGCCAGCAGCCAAGAGGGCTCGACGAACACTGAAGCTTTCTTT. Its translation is CASSQEGSTNTEAFF.

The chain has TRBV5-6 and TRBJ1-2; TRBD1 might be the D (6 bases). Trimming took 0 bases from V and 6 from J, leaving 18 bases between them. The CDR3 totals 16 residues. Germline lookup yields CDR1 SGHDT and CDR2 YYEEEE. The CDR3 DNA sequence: TGTGCCAGCAGCTTGGGCCCCGCAGGGGCTAGGGATGGCTACACCTTC. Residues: CASSLGPAGARDGYTF. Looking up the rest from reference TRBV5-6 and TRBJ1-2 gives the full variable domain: DAGVTQSPTHLIKTRGQQVTLRCSPKSGHDTVSWYQQALGQGPQFIFQYYEEEERQRGNFPDRFSGHQFPNYSSELNVNALLLGDSALYLCASSLGPAGARDGYTFGSGTRLTVV.

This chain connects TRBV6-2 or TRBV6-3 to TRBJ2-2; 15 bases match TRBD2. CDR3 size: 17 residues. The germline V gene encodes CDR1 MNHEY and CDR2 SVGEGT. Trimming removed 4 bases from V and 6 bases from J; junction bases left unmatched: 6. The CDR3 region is CASSWTSGGALAGELFF. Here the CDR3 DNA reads TGTGCCAGCAGTTGGACTAGCGGGGGGGCACTCGCCGGGGAGCTGTTTTTT.